The 13 T cell receptor beta chains presented below share a single source sample, sequenced in a study of T cell repertoires in cytomegalovirus infection. A single record per CDR3 protein comes from TCRdb applying MiXCR to the reads. The data contain approximately 500,000 distinct CDR3 sequences, about 17% of them singletons. The sample taken for sequencing was CD8+ T cells from PBMCs. Every receptor here comes from a human donor in good health (CMV status not recorded). Some clones in this sample may be carry-over from other donors' samples.

About this clonotype itself: This is likely a read error, given that the CDR3 carries no conserved phenylalanine or tryptophan at its end. The V call is TRBV9, the J call TRBJ2-5; 9 nucleotides line up with TRBD2. This CDR3 is built from 16 residues. With V trimmed by 0 bases and J by 3 bases, 6 bases remained unmatched. CDR1 is SGDLS, CDR2 YYNGEE, per germline. The CDR3 DNA follows: TGTGCCAGCAGCGTAGTGGCTAGCGGGGCCAAAGAGACCCAGTACTTA. It specifies CASSVVASGAKETQYL.

This clonotype was seen a handful of times. The chain couples TRBV27 to TRBJ1-6; no reliable D call. This CDR3 has 15 residues. V lost 3 bases and J 4 bases, leaving 10 bases between the germline ends. Germline V lookup: CDR1 MNHEY, CDR2 SMNVEV (reference sequence). CDR3 protein: CASSFRKQYNSPLHF. The CDR3 DNA follows: TGTGCCAGCAGTTTTAGAAAGCAATATAATTCACCCCTCCACTTT.

CDR3 loop: CASSGLAGLSSYNEQFF. The CDR3 coding sequence is TGTGCCAGTAGTGGCCTGGCGGGTCTTAGCTCCTACAATGAGCAGTTCTTC. This rearrangement joins TRBV19 to TRBJ2-1, with D perhaps TRBD2 (5 bases). The CDR3 totals 17 residues. V lost 5 bases and J 0 bases, leaving 17 bases between the germline ends. Germline CDR1 and CDR2: LNHDA and SQIVND (reference sequence). The entire variable domain, with the rest obtained from reference TRBV19 and TRBJ2-1, is as follows: DGGITQSPKYLFRKEGQNVTLSCEQNLNHDAMYWYRQDPGQGLRLIYYSQIVNDFQKGDIAEGYSVSREKKESFPLTVTSAQKNPTAFYLCASSGLAGLSSYNEQFFGPGTRLTVL.

This clonotype was recorded many times. The chain joins TRBV7-2 to TRBJ1-1; tentatively, D is TRBD1 (5 bases). The CDR3 is 16 amino acids. Trimming took 2 bases from V and 5 from J, leaving 18 bases between them. Germline CDR1 is SGHTA and CDR2 is FQGNSA. In DNA, the CDR3 is TGTGCCAGCAGCTTATACAGGAGGGCGGATGGGACTGAAGCTTTCTTT. It yields the protein CASSLYRRADGTEAFF.

As concerns this clonotype: This may come from a read error, since a much larger clone is one base off. Here the CDR3 omits its conserved ending phenylalanine or tryptophan, so a read error is the likely source. The chain recombines TRBV4-1 with TRBJ2-4, with a possible D match to TRBD2 (6 bases). CDR3 length: 13 amino acids. Germline V gene lookup returns CDR1 MGHRA and CDR2 YSYEKL. The CDR3 region is CASSGTGPGIQYY. CDR3 sequence (DNA): TGTGCCAGCTCCGGGACTGGACCCGGCATTCAGTACTAC.

This clonotype was picked up many times. V gene TRBV7-2 combines with J gene TRBJ1-4; D call uncertain. V dropped 1 base and J dropped 0 bases, with 9 bases sitting between them. The germline gives CDR1 SGHTA, CDR2 FQGNSA. The CDR3 is 16 amino acids. CDR3 region: CASSLELRATNEKLFF. The DNA for the CDR3 is TGTGCCAGCAGCTTAGAATTGAGAGCAACTAATGAAAAACTGTTTTTT. Together with reference TRBV7-2 and TRBJ1-4, the CDR3 gives the full variable domain: GAGVSQSPSNKVTEKGKDVELRCDPISGHTALYWYRQSLGQGLEFLIYFQGNSAPDKSGLPSDRFSAERTGGSVSTLTIQRTQQEDSAVYLCASSLELRATNEKLFFGSGTQLSVL.

This clonotype was seen more than once but under ten times. The chain employs TRBV6-5 and TRBJ2-1; TRBD2 aligns across 8 bases. The germline V gene encodes CDR1 MNHEY and CDR2 SVGAGI. The ends lost 4 bases at V and 2 bases at J; junction bases unmatched: 7. The CDR3 has 16 residues. CDR3 sequence reads: CASSSQPGLAYNEQFF. Written as DNA, the CDR3 is TGTGCCAGCAGTTCCCAACCGGGACTAGCCTACAATGAGCAGTTCTTC.

The V gene is TRBV6-5, the J gene TRBJ2-2, with D possibly matching TRBD1 (5 bases). Germline values: CDR1 MNHEY, CDR2 SVGAGI. V was cut by 2 bases and J by 4 bases, with 11 bases left in between. There are 15 residues in the CDR3. CDR3 DNA sequence: TGTGCCAGCAGTTACCAGCAGGGCAGCACCGGGGAGCTGTTTTTT. It codes for CASSYQQGSTGELFF.

This clonotype was detected only a few times. The rearrangement joins TRBV24-1 to TRBJ2-1; unclear D gene. Trimming cost V 7 bases and J 8 bases, with 14 bases left between them. CDR1 is KGHDR and CDR2 is SFDVKD in the germline V gene. There are 13 residues in the CDR3. This chain's CDR3 is CATSPYDGDEQFF. CDR3 coding DNA: TGTGCCACCAGCCCTTACGATGGGGATGAGCAGTTCTTC.

This clonotype was seen at least ten times. CDR3 bases: TGTGCCAGCAGGGAGACGGTCGGGACAGGTGGTTATAGCAATCAGCCCCAGCATTTT. This sequence encodes CASRETVGTGGYSNQPQHF. This chain joins TRBV6-1 and TRBJ1-5; 8 bases match TRBD1. The CDR3 runs to 19 residues. Trimming removed 6 bases from V and 0 bases from J; junction bases left unmatched: 16. Germline values: CDR1 MNHNS, CDR2 SASEGT.

There are many counts of this clonotype. The chain uses TRBV7-9 and TRBJ2-7; 7 nucleotides align to TRBD2. CDR3 length: 16 residues. V shed 2 bases, J shed 6 bases, and the junction held 13 bases outside the gene matches. The germline gives CDR1 SEHNR, CDR2 FQNEAQ (reference sequence). DNA of the CDR3: TGTGCCAGCAGCTTAAGGCGAGCGGGATTTTCCCTCGAGCAGTACTTC. Its translation: CASSLRRAGFSLEQYF.

This clonotype came up many times. Written as DNA, the CDR3 is TGTGCCAGCAGCCTAGGGGGACAGGGGGCATTCAATCAGCCCCAGCATTTT. Translated, it gives CASSLGGQGAFNQPQHF. J is TRBJ1-5 and V is TRBV7-8; 12 bases line up with TRBD1. Germline trimming cut 5 bases from V and 3 bases from J; bases unmatched to any gene: 8. The germline CDR1 and CDR2 sequences are SGHVS and FQNEAQ. CDR3 length: 17 amino acids.

This chain connects TRBV7-3 to TRBJ2-3; D perhaps matches TRBD2 (7 bases). The V gene's germline CDR1 is SGHTA and CDR2 FQGTGA. This CDR3 contains 17 residues. V shed 5 bases and J shed 4 bases, with 22 bases lying between them. The DNA for the CDR3 is TGTGCCAGCAGCCCTGGCAGGGAGGGGGGGCCCGCAGATACGCAGTATTTT. Its translation is CASSPGREGGPADTQYF.